The 15 T cell receptor beta chains in this list originate from one sample, sequenced in a study of T cells in Graves' hyperthyroidism and ophthalmopathy (dated by TCRdb to between 2017 and 2020). The library was obtained by multiplex PCR. The instrument was an Illumina HiSeq 2000. The TCR beta CDR3 regions were amplified from RNA transcripts. The TCR CDR3 was subjected to a first round of RT-PCR using the HTBI primer set and the Qiagen OneStep RT-PCR kit. The raw public reads went through TCRdb reprocessing: fastp at Q25, MiXCR clone calling, in-frame beta chains kept. A single entry per CDR3 protein holds the most common genes and DNA from its merged rows. The sample includes under 750,000 distinct CDR3 sequences, with roughly 20% observed a single time. The ten top clones hold roughly a sixth of the sample. Source material: blood. The receptor set was obtained from a woman aged 45-60 years with Graves' hyperthyroidism that later progressed to Graves' ophthalmopathy.

This clonotype has ten or more counts. The chain joins TRBV20-1 to TRBJ2-7, with D unresolved. The germline V gene has CDR1 DFQATT and CDR2 SNEGSKA (reference sequence). The CDR3 is made up of 13 amino acids. V lost 0 bases, J lost 2 bases, and 8 bases lay in between. As DNA, the CDR3 is TGCAGTGCTAGAGATCGAAGGCCCTACGAGCAGTACTTC. Amino acid sequence: CSARDRRPYEQYF.

The V gene is TRBV28, the J gene TRBJ1-3; D gene ambiguous. The germline CDR1 and CDR2 sequences are MDHEN and SYDVKM. This CDR3 is built from 17 residues. Between the trimmed V and J ends, which lost 3 bases and 0 bases, there was a span of 15 bases. The CDR3 sequence is CASSFRHGMGSGNTIYF. CDR3 coding DNA: TGTGCCAGCAGTTTTAGGCACGGGATGGGCTCTGGAAACACCATATATTTT. The whole variable domain, filled in from reference TRBV28 and TRBJ1-3, reads DVKVTQSSRYLVKRTGEKVFLECVQDMDHENMFWYRQDPGLGLRLIYFSYDVKMKEKGDIPEGYSVSREKKERFSLILESASTNQTSMYLCASSFRHGMGSGNTIYFGEGSWLTVV.

This clonotype has a handful of counts. This chain uses TRBV10-3 with TRBJ1-2, with 9 nucleotides matching TRBD1. Germline CDR1 is ENHRY and CDR2 is SYGVKD. This CDR3 is 14 amino acids long. With V trimmed by 4 bases and J by 8 bases, 8 bases remained unmatched. The CDR3 here is CAISGDRDMGGYTF. The CDR3 coding sequence is TGTGCCATCAGTGGGGACAGGGACATGGGCGGCTACACCTTC.

This chain links TRBV19 with TRBJ1-2, with D unclear. The CDR3 runs 15 residues. V lost 6 bases to trimming and J lost 7 bases, with 21 bases between them. The germline V gene encodes CDR1 LNHDA and CDR2 SQIVND (reference sequence). The CDR3 sequence: CASSGGLTDYGGYTF. Written as DNA, the CDR3 is TGTGCCAGTAGCGGAGGCCTGACTGACTATGGTGGCTACACCTTC.

In its sample, this clonotype was seen many times. The V call is TRBV18, the J call TRBJ2-1; the D is unclear. Germline CDR1 and CDR2: KGHSH and LQKENI. Trimming left V 1 base short and J 8 bases short, with 12 bases between. The CDR3 has 14 amino acids. CDR3 in amino acids: CASSPRLVLDEQFF. CDR3 coding DNA: TGTGCCAGCTCACCACGGCTAGTGCTCGATGAGCAGTTCTTC. Full variable domain (remainder filled in from reference TRBV18 and TRBJ2-1): NAGVMQNPRHLVRRRGQEARLRCSPMKGHSHVYWYRQLPEEGLKFMVYLQKENIIDESGMPKERFSAEFPKEGPSILRIQQVVRGDSAAYFCASSPRLVLDEQFFGPGTRLTVL.

This clonotype was counted a few times. The gene calls are TRBV6-1 and TRBJ1-2; tentatively, D is TRBD1 (5 bases). The V end was cut by 2 bases, the J end by 7 bases, with 14 bases between. The CDR3 consists of 14 residues. Germline assignment: CDR1 MNHNS and CDR2 SASEGT. For the CDR3, the DNA is TGTGCCAGCAGTGAATCCCGGGGGAGTGGTGGCTACACCTTC. Encoded protein: CASSESRGSGGYTF.

This chain uses TRBV19 with TRBJ1-1; 7 bases match TRBD1. The germline V gene has CDR1 LNHDA and CDR2 SQIVND (reference sequence). CDR3 size: 14 residues. The ends lost 4 bases at V and 5 bases at J; junction bases unmatched: 7. This chain's CDR3 is CASSTYSRGTEAFF. The DNA for the CDR3 is TGTGCCAGTAGTACCTACTCCAGGGGGACTGAAGCTTTCTTT.

This clonotype was seen at least ten times. This chain connects TRBV5-1 to TRBJ2-4; D ambiguous. Germline V gives CDR1 SGHRS, CDR2 YFSETQ. The CDR3 spans 12 residues. The V and J ends lost 3 bases and 5 bases respectively, with 6 bases between them. CDR3 in DNA: TGCGCCAGCAGCTCTCCCGAAAACATTCAGTACTTC. It yields the protein CASSSPENIQYF.

The V gene is TRBV18, the J gene TRBJ2-7; D may correspond to TRBD1 or TRBD2 (7 bases each). Trimming removed 8 bases from V and 6 bases from J, with 20 bases in between. Per the germline V gene, CDR1 is KGHSH and CDR2 is LQKENI. The CDR3 is 14 amino acids. CDR3 sequence (DNA): TGTGCCAGCAGCCCCCCGACAGGGAGGGGCGAGCAGTACTTC. Translating gives CASSPPTGRGEQYF.

This clonotype appeared a few times. The chain links TRBV24-1 to TRBJ2-1; 15 bases are shared with TRBD2. The CDR3 length is 16 residues. The junction had 2 bases not matched to a gene; V was cut back by 5 bases and J by 4 bases. Germline CDR1 reads KGHDR; CDR2 reads SFDVKD. CDR3 nucleotide sequence: TGTGCCACCAGTGGCGGACTAGCGGGGGGGTACAATGAGCAGTTCTTC. This encodes CATSGGLAGGYNEQFF.

This clonotype was seen more than once but under ten times. V usage is TRBV3-1 and J usage is TRBJ2-7; D assignment may be TRBD1 or TRBD2 (6 bases each). The CDR3 has 16 amino acids. V lost 0 bases and J lost 6, with 18 bases in between. In germline, CDR1 is LGHDT, CDR2 YNNKEL (reference sequence). CDR3 nucleotide sequence: TGTGCCAGCAGCCAAGATGGGGGGCCCCTGACCTCCGAGCAGTACTTC. This sequence encodes CASSQDGGPLTSEQYF.

Note on this clonotype: The germline gene is not matched at one end of the junction; a read error may be the cause. The chain uses TRBV6-1 and TRBJ1-2; the D gene is possibly TRBD1 (6 bases). The CDR3 loop spans 13 amino acids. The germline CDR1 and CDR2 sequences are MNHNS and SASEGT. CDR3 protein: CAISNQQGYGYAF. The CDR3 region has the DNA TGTGCCATCTCGAACCAACAGGGATATGGCTACGCCTTC.

This clonotype was detected only a few times. The chain has TRBV6-2 or TRBV6-3 and TRBJ1-5; D call uncertain. The V end was cut by 5 bases, the J end by 4 bases, with 18 bases between. CDR1 is MNHEY and CDR2 is SVGEGT in the germline V gene. The CDR3 totals 16 residues. The CDR3 loop is CASSPTRQTPNQPQHF. In DNA, the CDR3 is TGTGCCAGCAGTCCTACCCGGCAGACTCCAAATCAGCCCCAGCATTTT.

This clonotype was counted many times. The J gene is TRBJ2-3, the V gene TRBV2, with D maybe TRBD2 (6 bases). Trimming cost V 5 bases and J 4 bases, with 13 bases left between them. This CDR3 spans 14 amino acids. Looked up from germline, CDR1 is SNHLY and CDR2 is FYNNEI. CDR3 loop: CASSLLRRADTQYF. CDR3 DNA sequence: TGTGCCAGCAGTCTTCTCCGGAGGGCAGATACGCAGTATTTT.

This clonotype was recorded at least ten times. The V and J genes are TRBV6-1 and TRBJ1-1, with 9 bases lining up with TRBD1. Germline V gene sequence: CDR1 MNHNS, CDR2 SASEGT. After removal of 5 bases from V and 5 bases from J, the junction contained 12 bases not matched to a gene. CDR3 length: 16 amino acids. CDR3 amino acids: CASSNRDRAVGTEAFF. The CDR3 nucleotides read TGTGCCAGCAGTAACCGGGACAGGGCGGTTGGTACTGAAGCTTTCTTT.